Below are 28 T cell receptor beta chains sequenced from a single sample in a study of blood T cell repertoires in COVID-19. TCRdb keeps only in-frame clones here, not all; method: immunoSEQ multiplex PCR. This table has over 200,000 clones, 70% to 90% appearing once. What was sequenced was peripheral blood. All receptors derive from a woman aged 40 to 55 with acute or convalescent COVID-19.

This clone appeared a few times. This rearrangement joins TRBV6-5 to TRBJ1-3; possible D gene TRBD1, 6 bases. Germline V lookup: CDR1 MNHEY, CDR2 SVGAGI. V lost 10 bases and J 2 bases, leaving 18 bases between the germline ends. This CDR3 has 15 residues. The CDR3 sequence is CATQDREDPGNTIYF. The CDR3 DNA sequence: TGTGCCACCCAGGACAGAGAAGACCCTGGAAACACCATATATTTT.

CDR3 sequence: CASRPSGGTEAFF. The CDR3 DNA follows: TGTGCCAGCAGACCTTCAGGGGGCACTGAAGCTTTCTTT. The chain recombines TRBV6-6 with TRBJ1-1, with 7 bases that match TRBD1. In germline, CDR1 is MNHNY, CDR2 SVGAGI (reference sequence). After removal of 6 bases from V and 4 bases from J, the junction contained 5 bases not matched to a gene. The CDR3 runs 13 residues.

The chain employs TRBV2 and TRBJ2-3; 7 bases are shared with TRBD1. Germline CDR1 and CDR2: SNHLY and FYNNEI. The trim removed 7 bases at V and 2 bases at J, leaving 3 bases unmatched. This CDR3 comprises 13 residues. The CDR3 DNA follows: TGTGCCAGCAAACAGGGGACCACAGATACGCAGTATTTT. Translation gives CASKQGTTDTQYF.

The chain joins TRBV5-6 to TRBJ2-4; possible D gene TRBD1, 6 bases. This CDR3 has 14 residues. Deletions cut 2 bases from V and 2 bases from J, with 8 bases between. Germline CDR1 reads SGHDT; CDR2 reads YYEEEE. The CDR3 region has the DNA TGTGCCAGCAGCTTACAGGGCTCCAAAAACATTCAGTACTTC. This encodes CASSLQGSKNIQYF.

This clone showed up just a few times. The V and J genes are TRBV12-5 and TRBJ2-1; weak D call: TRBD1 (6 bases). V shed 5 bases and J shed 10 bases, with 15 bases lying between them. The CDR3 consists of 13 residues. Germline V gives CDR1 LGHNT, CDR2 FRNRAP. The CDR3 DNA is TGTGCTAGTGGTGGCCACAGGGTAGGAGAGCAGTTCTTC. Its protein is CASGGHRVGEQFF. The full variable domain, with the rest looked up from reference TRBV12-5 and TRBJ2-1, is DARVTQTPRHKVTEMGQEVTMRCQPILGHNTVFWYRQTMMQGLELLAYFRNRAPLDDSGMPKDRFSAEMPDATLATLKIQPSEPRDSAVYFCASGGHRVGEQFFGPGTRLTVL.

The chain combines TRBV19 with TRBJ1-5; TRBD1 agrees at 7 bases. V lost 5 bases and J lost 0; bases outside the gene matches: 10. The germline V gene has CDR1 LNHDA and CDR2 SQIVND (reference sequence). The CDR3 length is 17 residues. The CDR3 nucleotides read TGTGCCAGTAGTGGACCCGGGACAGCCCTTAGCAATCAGCCCCAGCATTTT. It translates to CASSGPGTALSNQPQHF.

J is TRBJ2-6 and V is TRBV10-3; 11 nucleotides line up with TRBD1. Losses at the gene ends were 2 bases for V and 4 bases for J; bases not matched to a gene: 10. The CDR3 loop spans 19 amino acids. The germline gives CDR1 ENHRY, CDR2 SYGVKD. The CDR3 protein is CAISEPPGTGGRGANVLTF. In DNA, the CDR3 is TGTGCCATCAGTGAGCCCCCCGGGACAGGGGGAAGAGGGGCCAACGTCCTGACTTTC.

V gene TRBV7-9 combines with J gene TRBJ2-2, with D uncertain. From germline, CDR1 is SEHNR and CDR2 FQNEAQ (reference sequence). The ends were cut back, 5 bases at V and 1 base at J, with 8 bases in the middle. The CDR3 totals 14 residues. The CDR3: CASSVIRNTGELFF. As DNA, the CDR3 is TGTGCCAGCAGCGTAATCCGGAACACCGGGGAGCTGTTTTTT.

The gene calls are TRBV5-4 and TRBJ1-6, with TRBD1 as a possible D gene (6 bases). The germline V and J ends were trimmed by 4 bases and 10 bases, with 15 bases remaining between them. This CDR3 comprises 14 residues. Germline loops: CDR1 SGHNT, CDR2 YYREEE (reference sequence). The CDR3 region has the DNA TGTGCCAGCAGCCTTGGACAGTTGGGATCACCCCTCCACTTT. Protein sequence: CASSLGQLGSPLHF.

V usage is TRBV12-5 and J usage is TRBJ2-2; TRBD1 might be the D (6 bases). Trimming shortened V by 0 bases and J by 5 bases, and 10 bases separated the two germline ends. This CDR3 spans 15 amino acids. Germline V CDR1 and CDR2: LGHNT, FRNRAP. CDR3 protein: CASGLVGTGTGELFF. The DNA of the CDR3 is TGTGCTAGTGGTTTGGTAGGCACAGGGACCGGGGAGCTGTTTTTT.

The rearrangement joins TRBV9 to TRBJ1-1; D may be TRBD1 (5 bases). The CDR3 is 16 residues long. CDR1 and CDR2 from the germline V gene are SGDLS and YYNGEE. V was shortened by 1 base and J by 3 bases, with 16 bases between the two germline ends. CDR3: CASSVQDSERYTEAFF. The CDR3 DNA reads TGTGCCAGCAGCGTACAAGACAGCGAGAGGTACACTGAAGCTTTCTTT.

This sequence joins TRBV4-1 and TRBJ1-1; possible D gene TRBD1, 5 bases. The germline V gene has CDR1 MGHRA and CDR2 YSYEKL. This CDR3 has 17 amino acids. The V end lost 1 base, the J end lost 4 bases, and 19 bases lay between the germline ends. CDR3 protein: CASSQVPPGGVSTEAFF. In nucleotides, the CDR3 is TGCGCCAGCAGCCAAGTCCCACCCGGAGGGGTAAGCACTGAAGCTTTCTTT.

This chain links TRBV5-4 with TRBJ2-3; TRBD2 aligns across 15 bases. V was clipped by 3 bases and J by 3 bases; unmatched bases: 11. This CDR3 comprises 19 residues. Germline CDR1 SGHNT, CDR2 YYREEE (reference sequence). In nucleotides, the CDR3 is TGTGCCAGCAGCTCGGAGTGGACTAGCGGGGGGGCGGGGACAGATACGCAGTATTTT. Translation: CASSSEWTSGGAGTDTQYF. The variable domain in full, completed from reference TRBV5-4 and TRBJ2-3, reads ETGVTQSPTHLIKTRGQQVTLRCSSQSGHNTVSWYQQALGQGPQFIFQYYREEENGRGNFPPRFSGLQFPNYSSELNVNALELDDSALYLCASSSEWTSGGAGTDTQYFGPGTRLTVL.

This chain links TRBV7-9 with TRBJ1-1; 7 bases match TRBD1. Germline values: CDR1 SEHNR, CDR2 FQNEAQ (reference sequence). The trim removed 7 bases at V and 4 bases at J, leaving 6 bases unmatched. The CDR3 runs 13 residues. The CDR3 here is CASTTGQITEAFF. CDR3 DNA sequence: TGTGCCAGCACCACGGGACAGATCACTGAAGCTTTCTTT.

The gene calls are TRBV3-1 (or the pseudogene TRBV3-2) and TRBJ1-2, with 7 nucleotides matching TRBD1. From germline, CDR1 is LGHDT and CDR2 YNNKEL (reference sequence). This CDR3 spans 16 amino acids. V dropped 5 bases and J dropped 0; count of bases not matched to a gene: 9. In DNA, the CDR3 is TGTGCCAGCAGCTCTAGGACAGGCCTAGCTAACTATGGCTACACCTTC. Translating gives CASSSRTGLANYGYTF.

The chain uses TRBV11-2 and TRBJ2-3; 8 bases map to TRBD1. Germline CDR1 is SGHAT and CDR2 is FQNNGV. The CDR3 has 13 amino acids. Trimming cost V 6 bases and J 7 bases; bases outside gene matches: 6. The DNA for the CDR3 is TGTGCCAGCAGTGCATCAGGGGGCCATACGCAGTATTTT. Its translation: CASSASGGHTQYF. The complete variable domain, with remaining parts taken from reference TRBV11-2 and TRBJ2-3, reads EAGVAQSPRYKIIEKRQSVAFWCNPISGHATLYWYQQILGQGPKLLIQFQNNGVVDDSQLPKDRFSAERLKGVDSTLKIQPAKLEDSAVYLCASSASGGHTQYFGPGTRLTVL.

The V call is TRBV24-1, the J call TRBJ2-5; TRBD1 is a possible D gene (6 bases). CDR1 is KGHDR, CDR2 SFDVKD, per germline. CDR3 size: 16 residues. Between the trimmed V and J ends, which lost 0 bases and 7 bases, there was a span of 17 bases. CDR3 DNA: TGTGCCACCAGTGATTTGGACAACAGGGTCCGGGGGACCCAGTACTTC. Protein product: CATSDLDNRVRGTQYF.

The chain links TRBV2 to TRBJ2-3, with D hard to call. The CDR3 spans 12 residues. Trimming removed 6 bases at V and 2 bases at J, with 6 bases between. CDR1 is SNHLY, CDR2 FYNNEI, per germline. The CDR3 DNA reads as TGTGCCAGCAGGGAGTTCACAGATACGCAGTATTTT. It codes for CASREFTDTQYF. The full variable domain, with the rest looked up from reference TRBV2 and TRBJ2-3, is EPEVTQTPSHQVTQMGQEVILRCVPISNHLYFYWYRQILGQKVEFLVSFYNNEISEKSEIFDDQFSVERPDGSNFTLKIRSTKLEDSAMYFCASREFTDTQYFGPGTRLTVL.

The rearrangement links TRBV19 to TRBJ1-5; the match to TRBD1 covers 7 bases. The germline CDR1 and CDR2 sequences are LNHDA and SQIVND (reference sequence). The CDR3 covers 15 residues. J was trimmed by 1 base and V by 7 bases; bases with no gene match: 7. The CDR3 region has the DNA TGTGCCAGTACCTCGACAGGGAACAGCAATCAGCCCCAGCATTTT. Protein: CASTSTGNSNQPQHF.

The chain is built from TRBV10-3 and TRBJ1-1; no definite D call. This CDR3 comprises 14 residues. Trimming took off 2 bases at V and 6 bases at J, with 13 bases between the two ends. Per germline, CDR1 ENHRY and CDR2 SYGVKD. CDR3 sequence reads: CAISEQEGLAEAFF. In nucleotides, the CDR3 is TGTGCCATCAGTGAGCAGGAGGGCCTCGCTGAAGCTTTCTTT.

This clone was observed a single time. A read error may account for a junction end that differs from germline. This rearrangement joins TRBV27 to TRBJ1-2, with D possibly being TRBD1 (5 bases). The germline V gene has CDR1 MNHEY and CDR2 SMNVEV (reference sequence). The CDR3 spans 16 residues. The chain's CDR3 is CASSPSVGGRMYAYTF. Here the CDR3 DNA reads TGTGCCAGCAGTCCCTCGGTGGGGGGTAGGATGTATGCCTACACCTTC.

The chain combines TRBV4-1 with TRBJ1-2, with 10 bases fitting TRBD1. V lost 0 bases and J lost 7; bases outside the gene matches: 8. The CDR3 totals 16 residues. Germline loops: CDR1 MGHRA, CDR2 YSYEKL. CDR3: CASSQDPGQGFFGYTF. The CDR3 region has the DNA TGCGCCAGCAGCCAAGATCCGGGACAGGGGTTTTTTGGCTACACCTTC.

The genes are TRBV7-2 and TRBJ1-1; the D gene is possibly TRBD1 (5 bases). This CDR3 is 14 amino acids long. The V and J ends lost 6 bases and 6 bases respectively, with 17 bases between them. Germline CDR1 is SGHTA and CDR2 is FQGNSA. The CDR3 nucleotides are TGTGCCAGCAGGTTTGGGGCGGTAGGGTCTGAAGCTTTCTTT. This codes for CASRFGAVGSEAFF.

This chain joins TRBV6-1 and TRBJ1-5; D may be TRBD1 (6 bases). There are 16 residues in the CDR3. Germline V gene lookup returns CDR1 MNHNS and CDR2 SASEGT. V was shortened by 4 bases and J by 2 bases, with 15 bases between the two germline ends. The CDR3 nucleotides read TGTGCCAGCAGTGGACCAGGGGTTATTCGCAATCAGCCCCAGCATTTT. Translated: CASSGPGVIRNQPQHF.

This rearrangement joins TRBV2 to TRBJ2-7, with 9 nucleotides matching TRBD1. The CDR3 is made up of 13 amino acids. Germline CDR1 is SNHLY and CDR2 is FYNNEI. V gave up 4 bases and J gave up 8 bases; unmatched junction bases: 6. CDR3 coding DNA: TGTGCCAGCAGTGCTGAACAGGGGGCAAAGCAGTACGTC. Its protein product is CASSAEQGAKQYV.

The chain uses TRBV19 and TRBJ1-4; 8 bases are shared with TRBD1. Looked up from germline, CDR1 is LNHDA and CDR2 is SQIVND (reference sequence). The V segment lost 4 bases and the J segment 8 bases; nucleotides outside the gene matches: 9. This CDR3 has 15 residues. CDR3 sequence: CASSKTGQGNEKLFF. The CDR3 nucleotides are TGTGCCAGTAGTAAAACCGGACAGGGCAACGAAAAACTGTTTTTT.

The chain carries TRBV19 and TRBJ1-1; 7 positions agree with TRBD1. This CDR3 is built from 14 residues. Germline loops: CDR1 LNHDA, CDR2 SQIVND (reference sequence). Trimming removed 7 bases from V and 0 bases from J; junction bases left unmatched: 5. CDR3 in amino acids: CASMKGQMNTEAFF. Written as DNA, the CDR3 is TGTGCCAGTATGAAGGGACAGATGAACACTGAAGCTTTCTTT.

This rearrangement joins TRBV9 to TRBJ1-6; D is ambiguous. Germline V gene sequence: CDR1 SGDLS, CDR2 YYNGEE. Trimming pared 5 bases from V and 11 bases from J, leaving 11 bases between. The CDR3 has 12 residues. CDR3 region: CASSAGEPPLHF. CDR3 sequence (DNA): TGTGCCAGCAGTGCCGGGGAACCACCCCTCCACTTT.